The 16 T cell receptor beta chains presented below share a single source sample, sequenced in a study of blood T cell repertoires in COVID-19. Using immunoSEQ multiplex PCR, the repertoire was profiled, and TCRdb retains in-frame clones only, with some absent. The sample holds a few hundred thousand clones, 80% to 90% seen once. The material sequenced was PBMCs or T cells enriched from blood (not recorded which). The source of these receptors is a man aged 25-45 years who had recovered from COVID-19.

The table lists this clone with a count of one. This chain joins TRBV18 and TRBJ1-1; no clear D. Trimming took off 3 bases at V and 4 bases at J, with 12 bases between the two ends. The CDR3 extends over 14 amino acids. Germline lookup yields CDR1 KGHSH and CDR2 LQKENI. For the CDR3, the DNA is TGTGCCAGCTCACCTGCCTTTGGCGGCACTGAAGCTTTCTTT. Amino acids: CASSPAFGGTEAFF.

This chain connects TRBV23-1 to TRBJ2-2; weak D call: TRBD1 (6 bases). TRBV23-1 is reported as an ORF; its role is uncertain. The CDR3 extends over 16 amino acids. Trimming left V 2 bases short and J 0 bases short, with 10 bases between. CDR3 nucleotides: TGCGCCAGCAGTCAACCGGGACAAGCGAACACCGGGGAGCTGTTTTTT. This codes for CASSQPGQANTGELFF.

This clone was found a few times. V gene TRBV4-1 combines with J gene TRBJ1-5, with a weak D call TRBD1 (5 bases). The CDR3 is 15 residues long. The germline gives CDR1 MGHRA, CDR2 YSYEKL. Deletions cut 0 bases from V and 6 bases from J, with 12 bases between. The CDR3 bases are TGCGCCAGCAGCCAAGATGGGGGGGGAACTCAGCCCCAGCATTTT. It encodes CASSQDGGGTQPQHF.

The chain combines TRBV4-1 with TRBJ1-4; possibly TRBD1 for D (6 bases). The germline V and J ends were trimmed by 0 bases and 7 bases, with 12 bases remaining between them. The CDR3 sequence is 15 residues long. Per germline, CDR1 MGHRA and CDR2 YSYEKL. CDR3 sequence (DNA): TGCGCCAGCAGCCAAGACAGGGGTTTAGGTGAAAAACTGTTTTTT. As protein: CASSQDRGLGEKLFF.

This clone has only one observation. The CDR3 loop is CASSAGAANYGYTF. The CDR3 DNA follows: TGTGCCAGCAGCGCGGGAGCAGCTAACTATGGCTACACCTTC. J is TRBJ1-2 and V is TRBV7-8; D is uncertain. CDR1 SGHVS and CDR2 FQNEAQ come from the germline V gene. The CDR3 totals 14 residues. Trimming left V 5 bases short and J 0 bases short, with 10 bases between.

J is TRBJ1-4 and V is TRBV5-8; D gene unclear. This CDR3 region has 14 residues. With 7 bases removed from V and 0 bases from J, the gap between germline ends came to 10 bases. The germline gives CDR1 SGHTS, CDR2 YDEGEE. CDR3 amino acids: CASGGRATNEKLFF. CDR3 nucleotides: TGTGCCAGCGGTGGGCGAGCAACTAATGAAAAACTGTTTTTT.

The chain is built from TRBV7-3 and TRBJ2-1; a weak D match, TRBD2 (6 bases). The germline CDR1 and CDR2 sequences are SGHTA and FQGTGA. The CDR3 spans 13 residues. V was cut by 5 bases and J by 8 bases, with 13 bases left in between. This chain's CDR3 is CASSVTSKDEQFF. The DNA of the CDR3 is TGTGCCAGCAGCGTTACTAGCAAAGATGAGCAGTTCTTC.

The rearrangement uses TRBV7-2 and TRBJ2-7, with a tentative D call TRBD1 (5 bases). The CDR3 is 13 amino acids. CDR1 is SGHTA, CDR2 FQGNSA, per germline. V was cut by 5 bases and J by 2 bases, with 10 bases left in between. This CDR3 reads CASSATVPYEQYF. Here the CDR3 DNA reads TGTGCCAGCAGCGCGACAGTCCCCTACGAGCAGTACTTC.

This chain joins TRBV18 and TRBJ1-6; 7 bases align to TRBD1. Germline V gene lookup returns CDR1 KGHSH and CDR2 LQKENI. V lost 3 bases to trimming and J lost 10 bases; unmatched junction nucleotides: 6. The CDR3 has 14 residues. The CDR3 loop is CASSPADRRSPLHF. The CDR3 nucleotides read TGTGCCAGCTCACCCGCGGACAGGAGATCACCCCTCCACTTT. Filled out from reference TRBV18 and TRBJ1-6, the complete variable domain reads NAGVMQNPRHLVRRRGQEARLRCSPMKGHSHVYWYRQLPEEGLKFMVYLQKENIIDESGMPKERFSAEFPKEGPSILRIQQVVRGDSAAYFCASSPADRRSPLHFGNGTRLTVT.

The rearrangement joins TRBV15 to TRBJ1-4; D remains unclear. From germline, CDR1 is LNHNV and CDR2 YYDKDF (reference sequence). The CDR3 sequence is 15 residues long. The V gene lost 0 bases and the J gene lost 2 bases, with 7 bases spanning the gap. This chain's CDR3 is CATSRDARTNEKLFF. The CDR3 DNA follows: TGTGCCACCAGCAGAGACGCCCGGACTAATGAAAAACTGTTTTTT.

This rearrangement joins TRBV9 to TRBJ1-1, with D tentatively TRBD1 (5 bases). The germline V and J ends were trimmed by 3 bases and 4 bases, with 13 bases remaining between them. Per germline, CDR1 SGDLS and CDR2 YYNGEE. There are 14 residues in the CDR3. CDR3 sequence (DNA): TGTGCCAGCAGCGAAGGGGATTCCAGCACTGAAGCTTTCTTT. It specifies CASSEGDSSTEAFF.

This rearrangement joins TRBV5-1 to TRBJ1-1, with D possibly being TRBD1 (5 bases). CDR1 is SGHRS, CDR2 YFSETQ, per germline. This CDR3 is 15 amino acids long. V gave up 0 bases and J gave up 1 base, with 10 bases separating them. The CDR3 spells CASSLAGRENTEAFF. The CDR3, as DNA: TGCGCCAGCAGCTTGGCCGGCAGGGAGAACACTGAAGCTTTCTTT.

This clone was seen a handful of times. DNA of the CDR3: TGTGCCAGCAGCCAAGATTACTGGGGCGGTCAGCCCCAGCATTTT. Encoded protein: CASSQDYWGGQPQHF. The chain carries TRBV3-1 (or the pseudogene TRBV3-2) and TRBJ1-5, with a possible D match to TRBD1 (5 bases). The germline gives CDR1 LGHDT, CDR2 YNNKEL (reference sequence). With 0 bases removed from V and 6 bases from J, the gap between germline ends came to 12 bases. The CDR3 consists of 15 residues.

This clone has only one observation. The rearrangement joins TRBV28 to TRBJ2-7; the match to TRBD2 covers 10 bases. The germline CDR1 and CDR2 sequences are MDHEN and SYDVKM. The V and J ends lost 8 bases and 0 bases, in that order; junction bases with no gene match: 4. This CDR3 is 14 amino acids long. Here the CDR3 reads CASELAGNSYEQYF. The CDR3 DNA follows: TGTGCCAGCGAACTAGCGGGGAACTCCTACGAGCAGTACTTC. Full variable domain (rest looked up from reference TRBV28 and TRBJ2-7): DVKVTQSSRYLVKRTGEKVFLECVQDMDHENMFWYRQDPGLGLRLIYFSYDVKMKEKGDIPEGYSVSREKKERFSLILESASTNQTSMYLCASELAGNSYEQYFGPGTRLTVT.

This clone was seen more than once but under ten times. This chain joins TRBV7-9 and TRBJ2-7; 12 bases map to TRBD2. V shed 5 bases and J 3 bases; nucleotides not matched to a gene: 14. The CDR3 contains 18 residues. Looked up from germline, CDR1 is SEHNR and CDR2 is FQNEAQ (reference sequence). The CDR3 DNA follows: TGTGCCAGCAGCGGAGGACTAGCGGGGTCCCTACGGGGCTACGAGCAGTACTTC. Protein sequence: CASSGGLAGSLRGYEQYF.

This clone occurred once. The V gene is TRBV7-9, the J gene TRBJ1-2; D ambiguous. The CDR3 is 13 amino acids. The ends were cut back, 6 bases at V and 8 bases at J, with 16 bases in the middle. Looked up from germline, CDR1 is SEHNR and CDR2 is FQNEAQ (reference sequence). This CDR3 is CASSRTPLPGYTF. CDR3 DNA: TGTGCCAGCAGTCGAACACCTCTTCCGGGCTACACCTTC. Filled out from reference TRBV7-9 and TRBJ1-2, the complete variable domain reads DTGVSQNPRHKITKRGQNVTFRCDPISEHNRLYWYRQTLGQGPEFLTYFQNEAQLEKSRLLSDRFSAERPKGSFSTLEIQRTEQGDSAMYLCASSRTPLPGYTFGSGTRLTVV.